This T cell receptor (beta chain) was retrieved from a study of cytomegalovirus exposure and HLA in healthy donors. Looking at the study overall: According to later analysis, the same platform produced the roughly 120 validation and under 700 first-cohort repertoires.

Overall study results and limits: A classifier reportedly called cytomegalovirus status with high sensitivity and specificity.

As concerns this clone: Its antigen remains unidentified.

Assay: immunoSEQ multiplex PCR; the TCRdb copy retains only in-frame clones and omits some. There are about 160,000 clones in the sample; nearly 90% occur only once, and around 10% lies in the top ten. Trimming removed 4 bases at V and 4 bases at J, with 17 bases between. This CDR3 region has 15 residues. The V gene's germline CDR1 is MDHEN and CDR2 SYDVKM. The sequenced sample consisted of PBMCs. V usage is TRBV28 and J usage is TRBJ2-7; TRBD2 might be the D (5 bases). This sequence was found in a woman between 18 and 29 years old in good health and CMV-seropositive. The CDR3 reads CASSSSTWEKYEQYF. The CDR3 DNA is TGTGCCAGCAGTTCCTCCACGTGGGAGAAGTACGAGCAGTACTTC.